Listed here is a single T cell receptor (beta chain). This sample stems from a study of blood T cell repertoires in COVID-19. CDR1 and CDR2 from the germline V gene are MGHRA and YSYEKL. V was pared by 8 bases and J by 1 base, with 8 bases between. The CDR3 consists of 12 residues. Assay: immunoSEQ multiplex PCR; the TCRdb copy retains only in-frame clones and omits some. The table has 130,000 or so clones, approximately 90% seen once. This chain connects TRBV4-1 to TRBJ1-1; D not resolved. This TCR derives from a man aged 45-60 years with acute or convalescent COVID-19. The sequenced sample was peripheral blood. CDR3 in amino acids: CASVAGNTEAFF. The CDR3 nucleotides read TGCGCCAGCGTGGCAGGGAACACTGAAGCTTTCTTT.